The clone carrying this T cell receptor beta chain was detected ten times or more. As the library was built, unique molecular identifiers were attached to individual cDNA molecules. Per the original data handling: A per-sample median of approximately 100,000 TCRs was observed, with a range of roughly 20,000 to 690,600. TCRdb re-derived calls from the RACE reads in MiXCR, one entry per CDR3 protein. These V and J calls derive from TCRdb rather than the authors' analysis. The sample lists 90,000 to 110,000 distinct CDR3 sequences; less than 45% were seen once. The data derive from a study of human T cells and chemical hapten exposure. The ends were cut back, 4 bases at V and 0 bases at J, with 2 bases in the middle. Germline V gene data show CDR1 as MNHEY and CDR2 as SVGEGT. This CDR3 is built from 12 residues. Specified time point: patch test 3, about 24 weeks after DPC sensitization. Treatment specified: therapeutic diphenylcyclopropenone sensitization with weekly scalp DPC.

Here the sequenced sample was whole blood, taken in connection with sensitization to the hapten diphenylcyclopropenone (DPC). This receptor was taken from a man in his forties with alopecia areata. Some clones in this sample may be carry-over from other donors' samples. This sequence joins TRBV6-2 or TRBV6-3 and TRBJ2-3; no clear D. The CDR3 protein is CASSSSTDTQYF. The CDR3 nucleotides read TGTGCCAGCAGTTCTAGCACAGATACGCAGTATTTT.